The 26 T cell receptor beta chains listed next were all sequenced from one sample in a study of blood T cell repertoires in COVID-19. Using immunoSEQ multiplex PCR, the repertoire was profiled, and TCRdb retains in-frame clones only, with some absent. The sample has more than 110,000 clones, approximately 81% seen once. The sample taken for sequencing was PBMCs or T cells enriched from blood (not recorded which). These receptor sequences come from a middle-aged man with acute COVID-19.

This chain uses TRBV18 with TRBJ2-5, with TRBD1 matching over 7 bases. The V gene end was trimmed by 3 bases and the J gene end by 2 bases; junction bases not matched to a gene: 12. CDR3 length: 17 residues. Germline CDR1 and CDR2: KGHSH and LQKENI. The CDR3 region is CASSPLAGTEIQETQYF. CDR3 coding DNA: TGTGCCAGCTCACCCTTGGCCGGGACAGAGATACAAGAGACCCAGTACTTC.

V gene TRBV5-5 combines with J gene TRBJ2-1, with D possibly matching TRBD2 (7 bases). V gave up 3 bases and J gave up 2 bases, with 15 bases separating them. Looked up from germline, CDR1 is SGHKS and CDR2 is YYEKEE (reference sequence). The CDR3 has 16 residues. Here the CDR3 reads CASSSPPGGPYNEQFF. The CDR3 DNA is TGTGCCAGCAGCTCGCCTCCCGGGGGGCCCTACAATGAGCAGTTCTTC.

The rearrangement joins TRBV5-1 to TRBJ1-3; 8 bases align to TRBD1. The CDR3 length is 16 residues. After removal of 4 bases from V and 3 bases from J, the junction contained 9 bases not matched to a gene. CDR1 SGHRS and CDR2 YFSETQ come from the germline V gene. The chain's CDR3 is CASSQMPGGFGNTIYF. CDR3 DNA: TGCGCCAGCAGCCAAATGCCAGGGGGCTTTGGAAACACCATATATTTT.

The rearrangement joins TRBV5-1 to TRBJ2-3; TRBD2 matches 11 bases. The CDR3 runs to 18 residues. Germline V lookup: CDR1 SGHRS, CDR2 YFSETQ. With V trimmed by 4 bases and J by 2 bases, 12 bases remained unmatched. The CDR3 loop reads CASSTGLAGGPDTDTQYF. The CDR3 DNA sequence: TGCGCCAGCAGCACCGGACTAGCGGGCGGCCCGGACACAGATACGCAGTATTTT.

CDR3 DNA sequence: TGCGCCAGCAGCCTTGACTGGGACAAAAGGGAGACCCAGTACTTC. Amino acids: CASSLDWDKRETQYF. The chain has TRBV4-3 and TRBJ2-5, with D possibly being TRBD1 (6 bases). The V and J ends lost 4 bases and 5 bases respectively, with 17 bases between them. Germline V CDR1 and CDR2: LGHNA, YSLEER. The CDR3 has 15 residues.

The CDR3 DNA sequence: TGTGCCACCAGTGCCCTTGGGGAGGGGGGCCCTTGGACAAATACGCAGTATTTT. It encodes CATSALGEGGPWTNTQYF. The rearrangement uses TRBV24-1 and TRBJ2-3; weak D call: TRBD2 (7 bases). This CDR3 is built from 18 residues. CDR1 is KGHDR, CDR2 SFDVKD, per germline. Trimming took 5 bases from V and 7 from J, leaving 27 bases between them.

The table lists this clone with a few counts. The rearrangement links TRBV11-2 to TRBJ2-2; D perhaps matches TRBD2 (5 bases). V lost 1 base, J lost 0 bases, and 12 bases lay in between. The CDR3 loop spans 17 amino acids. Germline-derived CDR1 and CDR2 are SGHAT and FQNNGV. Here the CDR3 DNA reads TGTGCCAGCAGCTTAGGTCTTCGGGGAGCGAACACCGGGGAGCTGTTTTTT. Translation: CASSLGLRGANTGELFF.

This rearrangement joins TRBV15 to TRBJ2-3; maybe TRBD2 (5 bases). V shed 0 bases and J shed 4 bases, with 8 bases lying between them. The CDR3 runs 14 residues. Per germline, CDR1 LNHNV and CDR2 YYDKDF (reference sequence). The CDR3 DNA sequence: TGTGCCACCAGCAGAGATGGAGCGGCAGATACGCAGTATTTT. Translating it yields CATSRDGAADTQYF.

CDR3 nucleotides: TGCGCCAGCAGTGACCAAGACAGGCCACCCTACGAGCAGTACTTC. It is translated as CASSDQDRPPYEQYF. V is TRBV10-1 and J is TRBJ2-7; TRBD1 might be the D (6 bases). V gave up 3 bases and J gave up 2 bases, with 14 bases separating them. This CDR3 region has 15 residues. Per the germline V gene, CDR1 is WNHNN and CDR2 is SYGVQD (reference sequence).

CDR3 residues: CASSLDRRNYGYTF. The CDR3 DNA is TGTGCCAGCAGCTTGGACAGGCGAAACTATGGCTACACCTTC. The chain is built from TRBV7-2 and TRBJ1-2, with 7 bases matching TRBD1. V gave up 3 bases and J gave up 2 bases; unmatched junction bases: 3. This CDR3 contains 14 residues. CDR1 is SGHTA, CDR2 FQGNSA, per germline. The whole variable domain, filled in from reference TRBV7-2 and TRBJ1-2, reads GAGVSQSPSNKVTEKGKDVELRCDPISGHTALYWYRQSLGQGLEFLIYFQGNSAPDKSGLPSDRFSAERTGGSVSTLTIQRTQQEDSAVYLCASSLDRRNYGYTFGSGTRLTVV.

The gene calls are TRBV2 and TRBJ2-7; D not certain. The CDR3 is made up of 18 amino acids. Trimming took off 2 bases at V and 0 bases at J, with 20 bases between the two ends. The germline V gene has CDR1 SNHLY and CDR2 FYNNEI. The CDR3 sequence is CASSERGPSAVISYEQYF. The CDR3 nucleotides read TGTGCCAGCAGTGAACGTGGTCCCTCGGCGGTGATCTCCTACGAGCAGTACTTC.

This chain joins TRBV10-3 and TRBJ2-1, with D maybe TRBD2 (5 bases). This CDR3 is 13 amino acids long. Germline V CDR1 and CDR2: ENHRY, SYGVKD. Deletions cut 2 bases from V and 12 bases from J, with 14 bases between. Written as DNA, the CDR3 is TGTGCCATCAGTGAGACTAGAGAGGAGCCGCAGTTCTTC. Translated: CAISETREEPQFF.

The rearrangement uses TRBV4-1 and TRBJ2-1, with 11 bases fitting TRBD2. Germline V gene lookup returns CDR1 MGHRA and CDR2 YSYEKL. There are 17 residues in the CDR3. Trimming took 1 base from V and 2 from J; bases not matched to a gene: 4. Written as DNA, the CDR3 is TGCGCCAGCAGCCAAGGCCTAGCGGGAGGTCCCTACAATGAGCAGTTCTTC. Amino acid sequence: CASSQGLAGGPYNEQFF.

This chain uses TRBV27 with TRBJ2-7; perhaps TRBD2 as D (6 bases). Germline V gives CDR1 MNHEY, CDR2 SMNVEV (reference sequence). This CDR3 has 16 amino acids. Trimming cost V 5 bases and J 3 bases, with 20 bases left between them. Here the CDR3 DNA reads TGTGCCAGCAGTCCCCGGGGTAGCGGTGAGGGCTACGAGCAGTACTTC. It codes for CASSPRGSGEGYEQYF.

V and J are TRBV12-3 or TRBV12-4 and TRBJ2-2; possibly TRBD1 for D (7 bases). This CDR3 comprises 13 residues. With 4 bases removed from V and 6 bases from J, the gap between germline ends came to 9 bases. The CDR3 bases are TGTGCCAGCAGTTCAGGGGGGTCCGGGGAGCTGTTTTTT. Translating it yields CASSSGGSGELFF.

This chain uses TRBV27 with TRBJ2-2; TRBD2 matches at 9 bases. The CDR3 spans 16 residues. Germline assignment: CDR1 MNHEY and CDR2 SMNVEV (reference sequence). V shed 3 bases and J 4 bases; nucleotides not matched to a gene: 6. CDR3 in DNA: TGTGCCAGCAGTTTTTTAGCGGGGGTAGGCACCGGGGAGCTGTTTTTT. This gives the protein CASSFLAGVGTGELFF.

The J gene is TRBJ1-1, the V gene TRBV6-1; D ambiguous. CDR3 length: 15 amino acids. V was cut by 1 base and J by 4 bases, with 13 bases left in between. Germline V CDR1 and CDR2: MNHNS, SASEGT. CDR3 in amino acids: CASSEVGHSFTEAFF. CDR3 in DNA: TGTGCCAGCAGTGAAGTGGGCCACTCCTTCACTGAAGCTTTCTTT.

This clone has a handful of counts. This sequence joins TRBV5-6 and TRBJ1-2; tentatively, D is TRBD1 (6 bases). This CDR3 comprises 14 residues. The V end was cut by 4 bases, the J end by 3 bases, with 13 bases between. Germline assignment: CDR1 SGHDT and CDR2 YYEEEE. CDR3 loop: CASSTAGVDYGYTF. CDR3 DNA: TGTGCCAGCAGCACTGCAGGGGTCGACTATGGCTACACCTTC. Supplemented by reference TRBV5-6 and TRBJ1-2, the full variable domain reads DAGVTQSPTHLIKTRGQQVTLRCSPKSGHDTVSWYQQALGQGPQFIFQYYEEEERQRGNFPDRFSGHQFPNYSSELNVNALLLGDSALYLCASSTAGVDYGYTFGSGTRLTVV.

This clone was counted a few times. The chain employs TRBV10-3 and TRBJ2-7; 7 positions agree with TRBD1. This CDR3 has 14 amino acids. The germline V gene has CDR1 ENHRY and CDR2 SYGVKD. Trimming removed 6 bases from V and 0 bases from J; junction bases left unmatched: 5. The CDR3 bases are TGTGCCATCAGAGGACAGGACGCCTCCTACGAGCAGTACTTC. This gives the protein CAIRGQDASYEQYF.

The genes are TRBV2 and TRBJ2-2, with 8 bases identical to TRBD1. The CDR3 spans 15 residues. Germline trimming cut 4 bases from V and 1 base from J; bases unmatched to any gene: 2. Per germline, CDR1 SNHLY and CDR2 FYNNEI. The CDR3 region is CASSGGTGNTGELFF. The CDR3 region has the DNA TGTGCCAGCAGTGGGGGGACAGGGAACACCGGGGAGCTGTTTTTT.

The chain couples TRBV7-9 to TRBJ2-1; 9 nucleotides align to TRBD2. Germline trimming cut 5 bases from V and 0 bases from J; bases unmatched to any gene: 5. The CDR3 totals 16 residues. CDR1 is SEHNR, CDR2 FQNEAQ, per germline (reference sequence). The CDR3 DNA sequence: TGTGCCAGCAGCCCTCGAGCGGGAGGCTCCTACAATGAGCAGTTCTTC. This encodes CASSPRAGGSYNEQFF.

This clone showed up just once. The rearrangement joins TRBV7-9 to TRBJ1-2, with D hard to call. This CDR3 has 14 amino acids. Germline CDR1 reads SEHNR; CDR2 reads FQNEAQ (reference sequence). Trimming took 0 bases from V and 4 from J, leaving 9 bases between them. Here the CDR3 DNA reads TGTGCCAGCAGCTTAGCAGTCGCGAGCTATGGCTACACCTTC. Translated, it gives CASSLAVASYGYTF.

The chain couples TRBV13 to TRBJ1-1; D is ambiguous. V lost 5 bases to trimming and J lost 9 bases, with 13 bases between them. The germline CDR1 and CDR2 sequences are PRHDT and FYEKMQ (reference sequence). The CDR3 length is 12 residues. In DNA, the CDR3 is TGTGCCAGCAGCCGGTCCCCGAGCCAAGCTTTCTTT. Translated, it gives CASSRSPSQAFF.

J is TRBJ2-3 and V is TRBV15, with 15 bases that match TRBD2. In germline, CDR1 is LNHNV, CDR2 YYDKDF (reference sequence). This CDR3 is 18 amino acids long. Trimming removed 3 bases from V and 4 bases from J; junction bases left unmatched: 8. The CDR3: CATSRSGTSGGRSDTQYF. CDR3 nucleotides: TGTGCCACCAGCAGGTCAGGGACTAGCGGGGGGCGGTCAGATACGCAGTATTTT.

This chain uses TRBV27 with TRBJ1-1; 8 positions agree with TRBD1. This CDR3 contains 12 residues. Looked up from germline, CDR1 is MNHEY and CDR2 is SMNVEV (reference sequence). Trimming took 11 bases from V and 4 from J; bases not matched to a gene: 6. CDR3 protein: CAAWTGPTEAFF. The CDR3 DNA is TGTGCCGCTTGGACAGGGCCCACTGAAGCTTTCTTT.

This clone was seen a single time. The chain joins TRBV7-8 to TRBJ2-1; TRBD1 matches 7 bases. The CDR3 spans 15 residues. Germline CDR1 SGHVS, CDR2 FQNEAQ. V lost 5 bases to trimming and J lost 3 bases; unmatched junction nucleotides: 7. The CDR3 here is CASSPIRGIYNEQFF. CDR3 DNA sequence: TGTGCCAGCAGCCCAATCAGGGGGATCTACAATGAGCAGTTCTTC.